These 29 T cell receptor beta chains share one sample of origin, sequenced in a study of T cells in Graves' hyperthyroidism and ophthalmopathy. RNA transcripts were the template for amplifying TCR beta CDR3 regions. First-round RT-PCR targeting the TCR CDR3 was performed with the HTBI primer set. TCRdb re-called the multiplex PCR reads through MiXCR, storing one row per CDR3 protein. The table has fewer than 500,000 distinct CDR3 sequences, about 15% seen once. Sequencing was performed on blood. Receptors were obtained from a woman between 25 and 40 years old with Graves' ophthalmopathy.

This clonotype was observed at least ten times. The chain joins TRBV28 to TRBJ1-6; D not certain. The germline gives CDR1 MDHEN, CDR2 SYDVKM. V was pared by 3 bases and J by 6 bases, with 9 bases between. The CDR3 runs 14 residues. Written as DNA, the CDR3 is TGTGCCAGCAGTTTCAGGAAACTTAATTCACCCCTCCACTTT. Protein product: CASSFRKLNSPLHF.

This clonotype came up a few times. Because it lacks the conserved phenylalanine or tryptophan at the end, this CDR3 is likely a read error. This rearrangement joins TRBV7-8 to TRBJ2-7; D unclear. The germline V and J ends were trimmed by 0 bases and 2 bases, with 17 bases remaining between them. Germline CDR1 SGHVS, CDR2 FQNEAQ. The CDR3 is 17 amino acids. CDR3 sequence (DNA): TGTGCCAGCAGCTTAGCGCGCCGGGCCGCTCTCACCTACGAGCAGTACCTC. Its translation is CASSLARRAALTYEQYL.

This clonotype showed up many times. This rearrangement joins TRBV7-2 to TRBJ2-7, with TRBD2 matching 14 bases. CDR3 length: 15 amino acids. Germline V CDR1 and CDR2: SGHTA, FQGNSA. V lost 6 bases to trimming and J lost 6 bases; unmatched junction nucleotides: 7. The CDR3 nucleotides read TGTGCCAGCAGTTTAAACGGACTAGCGGGGGGCGAGCAGTACTTC. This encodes CASSLNGLAGGEQYF.

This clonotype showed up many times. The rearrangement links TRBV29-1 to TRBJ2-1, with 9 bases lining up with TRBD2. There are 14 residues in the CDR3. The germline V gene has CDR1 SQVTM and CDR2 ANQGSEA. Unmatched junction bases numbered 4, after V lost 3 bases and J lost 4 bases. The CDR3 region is CSVERGGLYNEQFF. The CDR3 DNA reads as TGCAGCGTTGAGCGGGGGGGCCTATACAATGAGCAGTTCTTC.

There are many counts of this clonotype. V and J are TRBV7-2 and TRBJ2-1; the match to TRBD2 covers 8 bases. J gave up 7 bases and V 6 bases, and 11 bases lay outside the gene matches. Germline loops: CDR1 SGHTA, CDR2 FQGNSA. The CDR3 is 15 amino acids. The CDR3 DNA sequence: TGTGCCAGCAGTCAACACCCGGGGGGGCTTAATGAGCAGTTCTTC. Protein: CASSQHPGGLNEQFF. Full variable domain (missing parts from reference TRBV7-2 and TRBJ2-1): GAGVSQSPSNKVTEKGKDVELRCDPISGHTALYWYRQSLGQGLEFLIYFQGNSAPDKSGLPSDRFSAERTGGSVSTLTIQRTQQEDSAVYLCASSQHPGGLNEQFFGPGTRLTVL.

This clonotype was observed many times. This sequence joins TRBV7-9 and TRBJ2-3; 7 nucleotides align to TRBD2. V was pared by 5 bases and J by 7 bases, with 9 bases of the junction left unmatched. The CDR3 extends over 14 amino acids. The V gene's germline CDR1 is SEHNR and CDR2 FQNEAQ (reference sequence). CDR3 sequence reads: CASSVGGVGNTQYF. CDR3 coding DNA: TGTGCCAGCAGCGTGGGGGGGGTCGGGAATACGCAGTATTTT.

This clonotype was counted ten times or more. The CDR3 sequence is CASRAGGLWGNEQFF. In nucleotides, the CDR3 is TGTGCCAGCAGGGCAGGGGGACTGTGGGGCAATGAGCAGTTCTTC. The genes are TRBV28 and TRBJ2-1; tentatively, D is TRBD1 (7 bases). V gave up 6 bases and J gave up 6 bases, with 18 bases separating them. The CDR3 length is 15 residues. Looked up from germline, CDR1 is MDHEN and CDR2 is SYDVKM.

CDR3: CAILVGDGYTF. The CDR3 DNA reads TGCGCCATCCTGGTGGGGGACGGCTACACCTTC. This chain connects TRBV5-1 to TRBJ1-2; D possibly corresponds to TRBD1 (5 bases). The CDR3 covers 11 residues. Trimming stripped 9 bases from V and 8 bases from J, with 14 bases between. Germline loops: CDR1 SGHRS, CDR2 YFSETQ. Based on the CDR3 plus reference TRBV5-1 and TRBJ1-2, the full variable domain is KAGVTQTPRYLIKTRGQQVTLSCSPISGHRSVSWYQQTPGQGLQFLFEYFSETQRNKGNFPGRFSGRQFSNSRSEMNVSTLELGDSALYLCAILVGDGYTFGSGTRLTVV.

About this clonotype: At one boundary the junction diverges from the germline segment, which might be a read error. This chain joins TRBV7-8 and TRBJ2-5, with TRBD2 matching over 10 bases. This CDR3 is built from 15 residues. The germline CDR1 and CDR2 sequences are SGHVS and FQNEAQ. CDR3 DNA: TGCGCCAGCGGCTTAGGACTAGCGGAACAAGAGACCCAGTACTTC. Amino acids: CASGLGLAEQETQYF.

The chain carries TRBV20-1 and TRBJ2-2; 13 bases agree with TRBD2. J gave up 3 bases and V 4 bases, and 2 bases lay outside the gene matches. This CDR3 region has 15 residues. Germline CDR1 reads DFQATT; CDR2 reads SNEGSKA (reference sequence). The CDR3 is CSAKGTSGDTGELFF. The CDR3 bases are TGCAGTGCTAAAGGGACTAGCGGGGACACCGGGGAGCTGTTTTTT.

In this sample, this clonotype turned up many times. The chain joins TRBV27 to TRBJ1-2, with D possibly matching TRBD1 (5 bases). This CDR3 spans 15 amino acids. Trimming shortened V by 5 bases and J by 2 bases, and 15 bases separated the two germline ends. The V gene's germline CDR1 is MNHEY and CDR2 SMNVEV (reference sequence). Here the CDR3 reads CASSDTLRGNYGYTF. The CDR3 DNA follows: TGTGCCAGCAGTGATACGTTAAGGGGAAACTATGGCTACACCTTC.

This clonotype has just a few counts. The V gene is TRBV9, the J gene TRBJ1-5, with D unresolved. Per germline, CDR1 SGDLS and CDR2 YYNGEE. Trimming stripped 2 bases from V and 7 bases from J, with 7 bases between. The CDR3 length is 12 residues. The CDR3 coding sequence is TGTGCCAGCAGCGTCCCCGGACAGCCCCAGCATTTT. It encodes CASSVPGQPQHF.

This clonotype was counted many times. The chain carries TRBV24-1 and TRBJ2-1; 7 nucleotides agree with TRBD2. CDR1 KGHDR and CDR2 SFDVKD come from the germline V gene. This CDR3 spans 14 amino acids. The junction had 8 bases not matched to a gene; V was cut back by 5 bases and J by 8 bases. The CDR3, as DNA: TGTGCCACCAGTGGGCGGGGGATTGTATATGAGCAGTTCTTC. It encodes CATSGRGIVYEQFF.

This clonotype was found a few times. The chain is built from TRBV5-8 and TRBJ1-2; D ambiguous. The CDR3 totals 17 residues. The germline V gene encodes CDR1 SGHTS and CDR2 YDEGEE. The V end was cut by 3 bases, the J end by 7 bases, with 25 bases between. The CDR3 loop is CASSSLQGHQPGGGYTF. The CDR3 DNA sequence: TGTGCCAGCAGCTCTCTTCAAGGTCACCAGCCTGGTGGTGGCTACACCTTC.

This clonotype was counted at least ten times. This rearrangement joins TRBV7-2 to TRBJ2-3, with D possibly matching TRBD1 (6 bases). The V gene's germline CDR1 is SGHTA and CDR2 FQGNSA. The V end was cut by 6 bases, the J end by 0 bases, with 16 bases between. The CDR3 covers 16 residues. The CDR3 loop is CASSWDKITSTDTQYF. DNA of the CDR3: TGTGCCAGCAGTTGGGACAAGATAACTAGCACAGATACGCAGTATTTT.

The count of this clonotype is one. CDR3 in DNA: TGTGCCAGCAGCCCAGGGATTAGCCCGATCCACACAGATACGCAGTATTTT. Amino acids: CASSPGISPIHTDTQYF. J is TRBJ2-3 and V is TRBV9, with D perhaps matching TRBD1 (5 bases). The CDR3 covers 17 residues. Trimming pared 4 bases from V and 2 bases from J, leaving 20 bases between. Germline lookup yields CDR1 SGDLS and CDR2 YYNGEE.

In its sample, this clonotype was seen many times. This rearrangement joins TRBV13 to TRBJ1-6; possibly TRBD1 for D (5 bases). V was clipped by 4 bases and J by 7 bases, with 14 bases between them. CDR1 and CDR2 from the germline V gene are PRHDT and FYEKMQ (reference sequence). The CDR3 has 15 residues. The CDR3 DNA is TGTGCCAGCAGCTACTTTGGGCAGGGCAATTCACCCCTCCACTTT. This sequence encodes CASSYFGQGNSPLHF.

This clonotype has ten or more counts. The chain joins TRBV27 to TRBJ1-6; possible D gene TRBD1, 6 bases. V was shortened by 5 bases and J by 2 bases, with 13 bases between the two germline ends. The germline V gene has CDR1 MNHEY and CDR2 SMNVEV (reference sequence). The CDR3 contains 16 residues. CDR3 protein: CASSERGIPYNSPLHF. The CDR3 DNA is TGTGCCAGCAGTGAAAGGGGGATTCCCTATAATTCACCCCTCCACTTT.

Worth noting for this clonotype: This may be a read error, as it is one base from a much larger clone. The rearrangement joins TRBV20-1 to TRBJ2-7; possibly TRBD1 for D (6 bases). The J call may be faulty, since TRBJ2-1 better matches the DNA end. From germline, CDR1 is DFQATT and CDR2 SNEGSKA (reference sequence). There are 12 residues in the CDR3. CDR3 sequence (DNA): TGCAGTGCTAGCGGGACAATATACGAGCAGTTCTTC. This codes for CSASGTIYEQFF.

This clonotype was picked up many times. The CDR3 DNA reads TGTGCCAGCTCATCGCGACAGGGGGATAGGGAAGCTTTCTTT. It is translated as CASSSRQGDREAFF. The chain carries TRBV18 and TRBJ1-1; TRBD1 matches 9 bases. V lost 5 bases to trimming and J lost 8 bases; unmatched junction nucleotides: 9. Per the germline V gene, CDR1 is KGHSH and CDR2 is LQKENI. This CDR3 is 14 amino acids long.

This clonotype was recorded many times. CDR3 sequence: CASSNSNQPQHF. The CDR3 nucleotides read TGCGCCAGCAGTAATAGCAATCAGCCCCAGCATTTT. The chain recombines TRBV10-2 with TRBJ1-5, with D unresolved. The V gene lost 5 bases and the J gene lost 0 bases, with 2 bases spanning the gap. From germline, CDR1 is WSHSY and CDR2 SAAADI. This CDR3 comprises 12 residues.

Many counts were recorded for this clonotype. In DNA, the CDR3 is TGTGCCACCAGCGGACAGGGGGGCACTGAAGCTTTCTTT. It encodes CATSGQGGTEAFF. The rearrangement links TRBV15 to TRBJ1-1, with 10 nucleotides matching TRBD1. The CDR3 runs to 13 residues. The ends lost 5 bases at V and 4 bases at J; junction bases unmatched: 1. The V gene's germline CDR1 is LNHNV and CDR2 YYDKDF (reference sequence).

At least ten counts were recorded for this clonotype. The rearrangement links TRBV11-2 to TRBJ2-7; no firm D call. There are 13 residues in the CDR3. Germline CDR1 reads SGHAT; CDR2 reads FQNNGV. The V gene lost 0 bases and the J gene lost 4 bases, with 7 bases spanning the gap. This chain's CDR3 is CASSLEIVYEQYF. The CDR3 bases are TGTGCCAGCAGCTTAGAAATAGTTTACGAGCAGTACTTC.

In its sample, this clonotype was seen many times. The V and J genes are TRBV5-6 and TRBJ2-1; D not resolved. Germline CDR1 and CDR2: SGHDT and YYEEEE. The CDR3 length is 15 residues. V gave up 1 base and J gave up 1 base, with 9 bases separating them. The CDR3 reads CASSLTVQSYNEQFF. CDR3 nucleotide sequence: TGTGCCAGCAGCTTGACAGTGCAGTCCTACAATGAGCAGTTCTTC.

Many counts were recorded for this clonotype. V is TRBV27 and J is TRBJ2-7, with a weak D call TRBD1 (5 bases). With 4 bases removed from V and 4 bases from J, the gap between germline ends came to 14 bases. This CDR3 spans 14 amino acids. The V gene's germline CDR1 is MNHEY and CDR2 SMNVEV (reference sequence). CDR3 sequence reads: CASSSHDSRYEQYF. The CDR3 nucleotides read TGTGCCAGCAGTTCGCACGACAGCAGGTACGAGCAGTACTTC.

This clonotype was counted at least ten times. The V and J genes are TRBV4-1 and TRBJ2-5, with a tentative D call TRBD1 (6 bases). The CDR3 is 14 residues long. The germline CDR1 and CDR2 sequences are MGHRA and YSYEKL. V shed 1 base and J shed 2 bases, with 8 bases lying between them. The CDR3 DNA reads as TGCGCCAGCAGCCAAGGTGGACAGCAAGAGACCCAGTACTTC. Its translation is CASSQGGQQETQYF.

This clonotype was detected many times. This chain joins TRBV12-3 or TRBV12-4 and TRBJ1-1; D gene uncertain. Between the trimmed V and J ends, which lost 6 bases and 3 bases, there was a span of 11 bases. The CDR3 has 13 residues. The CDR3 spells CASRRSWDTEAFF. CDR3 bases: TGTGCCAGCAGGAGAAGTTGGGACACTGAAGCTTTCTTT.

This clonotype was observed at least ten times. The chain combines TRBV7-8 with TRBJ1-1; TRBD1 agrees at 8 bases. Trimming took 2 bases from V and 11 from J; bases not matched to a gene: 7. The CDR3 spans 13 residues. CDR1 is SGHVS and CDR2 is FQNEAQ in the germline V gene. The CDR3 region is CASSLHRGESAFF. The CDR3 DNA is TGTGCCAGCAGCTTACACAGGGGGGAGTCGGCTTTCTTT.

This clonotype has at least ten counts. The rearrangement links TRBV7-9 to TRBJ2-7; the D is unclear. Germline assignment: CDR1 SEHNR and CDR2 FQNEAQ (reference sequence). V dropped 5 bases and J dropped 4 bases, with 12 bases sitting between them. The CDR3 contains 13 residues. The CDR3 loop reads CASSPGIRYEQYF. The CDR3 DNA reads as TGTGCCAGCAGCCCAGGCATCCGGTACGAGCAGTACTTC.